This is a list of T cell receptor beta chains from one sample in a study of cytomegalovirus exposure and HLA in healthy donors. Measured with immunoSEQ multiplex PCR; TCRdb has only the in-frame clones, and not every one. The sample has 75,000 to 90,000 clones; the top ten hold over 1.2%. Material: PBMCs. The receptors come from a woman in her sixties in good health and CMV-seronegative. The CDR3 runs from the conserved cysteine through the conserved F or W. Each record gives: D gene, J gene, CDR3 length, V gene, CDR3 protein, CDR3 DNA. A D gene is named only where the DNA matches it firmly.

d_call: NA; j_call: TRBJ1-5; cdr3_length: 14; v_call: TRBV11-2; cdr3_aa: CASSFGVPNQPQHF; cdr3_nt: TGTGCCAGCAGCTTCGGAGTACCCAATCAGCCCCAGCATTTT
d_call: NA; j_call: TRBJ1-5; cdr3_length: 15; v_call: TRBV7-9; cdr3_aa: CASSLTSGQGQPQHF; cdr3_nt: TGTGCCAGCAGCTTAACGTCAGGGCAAGGTCAGCCCCAGCATTTT
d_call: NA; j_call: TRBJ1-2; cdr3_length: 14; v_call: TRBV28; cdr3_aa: CASSLTGSVYGYTF; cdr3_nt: TGTGCCAGCAGTTTAACAGGGAGTGTCTATGGCTACACCTTC
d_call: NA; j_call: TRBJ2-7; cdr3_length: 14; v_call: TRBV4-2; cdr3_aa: CASSQDSQGYEQYF; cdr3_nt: TGTGCCAGCAGCCAAGATAGTCAGGGCTACGAGCAGTACTTC
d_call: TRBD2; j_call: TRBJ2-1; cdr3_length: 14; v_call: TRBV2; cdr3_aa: CAIPGGRGTSEQFF; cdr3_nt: TGTGCCATCCCGGGAGGGCGGGGAACATCCGAGCAGTTCTTC
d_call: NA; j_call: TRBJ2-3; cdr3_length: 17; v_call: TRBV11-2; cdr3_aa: CASSLFLKTGTLDTQYF; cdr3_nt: TGTGCCAGCAGCTTATTCCTCAAGACAGGGACTCTCGATACGCAGTATTTT
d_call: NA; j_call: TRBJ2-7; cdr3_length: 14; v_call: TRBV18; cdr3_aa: CASSPGDISYEQYF; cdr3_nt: TGTGCCAGCTCACCAGGGGACATATCCTACGAGCAGTACTTC
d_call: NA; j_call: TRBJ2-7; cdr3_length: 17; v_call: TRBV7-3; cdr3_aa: CASSSRGGIGSPYEQYF; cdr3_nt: TGTGCCAGCAGCTCTAGGGGGGGCATTGGTTCCCCCTACGAGCAGTACTTC
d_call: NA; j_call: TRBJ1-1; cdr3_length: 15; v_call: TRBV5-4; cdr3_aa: CASSAHTGGNTEAFF; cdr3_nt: TGTGCCAGCAGCGCACATACGGGGGGTAACACTGAAGCTTTCTTT
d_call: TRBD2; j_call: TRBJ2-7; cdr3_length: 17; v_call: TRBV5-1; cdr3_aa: CASSQPGLAGYSYEQYF; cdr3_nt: TGCGCCAGCAGCCAACCGGGACTAGCGGGATACTCCTACGAGCAGTACTTC
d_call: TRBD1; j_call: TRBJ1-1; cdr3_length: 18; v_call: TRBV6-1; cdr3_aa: CASSEDGTGGPMNTEAFF; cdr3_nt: TGTGCCAGCAGTGAAGATGGGACAGGAGGCCCCATGAACACTGAAGCTTTCTTT
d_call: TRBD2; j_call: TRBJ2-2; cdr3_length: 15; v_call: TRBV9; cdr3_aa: CASRETAGGTGELFF; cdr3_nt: TGTGCCAGCCGCGAAACAGCGGGAGGTACCGGGGAGCTGTTTTTT
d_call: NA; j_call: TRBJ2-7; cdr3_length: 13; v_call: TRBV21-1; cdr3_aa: CDLEGCSPYEQYF; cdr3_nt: TGCGACCTGGAGGGGTGCTCTCCCTACGAGCAGTACTTC
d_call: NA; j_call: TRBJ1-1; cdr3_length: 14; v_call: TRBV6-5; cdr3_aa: CASSPKEDFEGAFF; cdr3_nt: TGTGCCAGCAGCCCTAAAGAAGACTTCGAGGGAGCTTTCTTT
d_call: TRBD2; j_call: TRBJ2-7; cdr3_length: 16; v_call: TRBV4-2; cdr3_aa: CASSPITGLVTYEQYF; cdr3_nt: TGTGCCAGCAGCCCCATTACGGGACTAGTAACCTACGAGCAGTACTTC
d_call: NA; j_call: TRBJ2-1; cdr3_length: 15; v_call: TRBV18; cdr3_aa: CASSPVGDAYNEQFF; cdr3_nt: TGTGCCAGCTCACCAGTGGGAGACGCCTACAATGAGCAGTTCTTC
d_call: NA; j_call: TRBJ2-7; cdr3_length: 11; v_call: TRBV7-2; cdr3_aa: CASSLNYEQYF; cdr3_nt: TGTGCCAGCAGCCTAAACTACGAGCAGTACTTC
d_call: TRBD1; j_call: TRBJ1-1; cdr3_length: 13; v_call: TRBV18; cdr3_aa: CASLSQGDTEAFF; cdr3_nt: TGTGCCAGCCTCAGCCAGGGGGACACTGAAGCTTTCTTT
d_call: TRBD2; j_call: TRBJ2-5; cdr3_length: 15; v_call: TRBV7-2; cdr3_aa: CASGYSGGVGETQYF; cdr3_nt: TGTGCCAGCGGCTATAGCGGGGGGGTGGGAGAGACCCAGTACTTC
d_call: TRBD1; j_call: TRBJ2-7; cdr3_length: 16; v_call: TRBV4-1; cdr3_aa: CASSHTTDRSSYEQYF; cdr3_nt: TGCGCCAGCAGCCACACCACGGACAGGAGCTCCTACGAGCAGTACTTC
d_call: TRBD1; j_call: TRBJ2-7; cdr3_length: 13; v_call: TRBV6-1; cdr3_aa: CASTTGSGYEQYF; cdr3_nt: TGTGCCAGCACGACAGGGTCCGGGTACGAGCAGTACTTC
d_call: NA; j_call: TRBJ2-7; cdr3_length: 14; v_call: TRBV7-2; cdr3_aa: CASSRSFSSYEQYF; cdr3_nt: TGTGCCAGCAGCCGTAGCTTTAGCTCCTACGAGCAGTACTTC
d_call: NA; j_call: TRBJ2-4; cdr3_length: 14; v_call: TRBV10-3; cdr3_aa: CAITPTASGDIQYF; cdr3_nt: TGTGCCATCACCCCTACCGCATCGGGGGACATTCAGTACTTC
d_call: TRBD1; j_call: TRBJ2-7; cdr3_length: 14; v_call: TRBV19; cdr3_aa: CASSGWDRSYEQYF; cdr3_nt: TGTGCCAGTAGTGGCTGGGACAGGAGCTACGAGCAGTACTTC
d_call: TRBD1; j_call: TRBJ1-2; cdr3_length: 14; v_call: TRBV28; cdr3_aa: CASSLRQGVYGYTF; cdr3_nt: TGTGCCAGCAGTTTGAGACAGGGGGTTTATGGCTACACCTTC
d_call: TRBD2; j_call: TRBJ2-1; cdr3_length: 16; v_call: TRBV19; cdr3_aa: CASSTATSGNIAEQFF; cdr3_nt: TGTGCCAGTAGTACCGCGACTAGCGGGAATATCGCTGAGCAGTTCTTC
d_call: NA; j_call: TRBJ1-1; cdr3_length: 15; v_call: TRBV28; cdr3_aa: CASSLSQTPNTEAFF; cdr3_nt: TGTGCCAGCAGTTTATCCCAGACACCGAACACTGAAGCTTTCTTT
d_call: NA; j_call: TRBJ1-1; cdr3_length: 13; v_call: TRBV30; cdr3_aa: CAWSVGGYTEAFF; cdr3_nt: TGTGCCTGGAGTGTTGGGGGGTACACTGAAGCTTTCTTT
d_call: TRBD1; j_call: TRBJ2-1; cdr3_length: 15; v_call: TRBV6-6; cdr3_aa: CASSKPGTGVREQFF; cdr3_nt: TGTGCCAGCAGTAAACCCGGGACAGGGGTTAGGGAGCAGTTCTTC
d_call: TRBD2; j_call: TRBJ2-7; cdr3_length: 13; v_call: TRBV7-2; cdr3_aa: CASRRDYPYEQYF; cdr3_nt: TGTGCCAGCAGGCGGGACTACCCCTACGAGCAGTACTTC
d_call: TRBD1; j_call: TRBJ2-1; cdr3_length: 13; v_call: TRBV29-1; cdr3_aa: CSVEGTGGEEQFF; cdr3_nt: TGCAGCGTTGAAGGAACAGGGGGAGAGGAGCAGTTCTTC
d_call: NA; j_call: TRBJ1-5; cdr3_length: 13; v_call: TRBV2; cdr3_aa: CASTPGVDQPQHF; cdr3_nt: TGTGCCAGCACTCCAGGGGTCGATCAGCCCCAGCATTTT
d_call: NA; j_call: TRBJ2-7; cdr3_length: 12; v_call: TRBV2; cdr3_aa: CATSLSSYEQYF; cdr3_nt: TGTGCCACTAGCCTTAGCTCCTACGAGCAGTACTTC
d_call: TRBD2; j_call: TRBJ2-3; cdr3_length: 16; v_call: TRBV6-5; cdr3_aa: CASSYTSGGYTDTQYF; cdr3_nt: TGTGCCAGCAGTTACACTAGCGGGGGATACACAGATACGCAGTATTTT
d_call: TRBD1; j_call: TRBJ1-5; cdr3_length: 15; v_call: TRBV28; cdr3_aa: CASSFGTVSNQPQHF; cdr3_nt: TGTGCCAGCAGTTTCGGGACAGTAAGCAATCAGCCCCAGCATTTT
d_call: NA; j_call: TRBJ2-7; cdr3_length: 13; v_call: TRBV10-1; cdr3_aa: CASRRDSPGEQYF; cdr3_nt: TGCGCCAGCAGGCGGGACTCCCCGGGCGAGCAGTACTTC
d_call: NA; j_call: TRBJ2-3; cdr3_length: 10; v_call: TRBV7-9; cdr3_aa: CASSVNTQYF; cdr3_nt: TGTGCCAGCAGCGTTAATACGCAGTATTTT
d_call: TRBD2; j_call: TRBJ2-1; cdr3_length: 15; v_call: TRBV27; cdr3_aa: CASSPTSGFYNEQFF; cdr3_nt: TGTGCCAGCAGTCCCACTAGCGGCTTCTACAATGAGCAGTTCTTC
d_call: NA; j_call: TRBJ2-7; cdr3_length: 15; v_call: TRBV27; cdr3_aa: CASRLIPTGAYEQYF; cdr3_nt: TGTGCCAGCCGACTTATCCCAACAGGAGCCTACGAGCAGTACTTC
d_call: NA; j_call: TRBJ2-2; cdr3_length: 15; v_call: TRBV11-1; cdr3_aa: CASSLARTETGELFF; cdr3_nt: TGTGCCAGCAGCTTAGCCCGGACAGAGACCGGGGAGCTGTTTTTT
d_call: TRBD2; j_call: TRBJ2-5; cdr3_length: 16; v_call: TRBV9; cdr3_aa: CASSLSGGGLMETQYF; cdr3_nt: TGTGCCAGCAGCCTCTCGGGGGGAGGGCTGATGGAGACCCAGTACTTC
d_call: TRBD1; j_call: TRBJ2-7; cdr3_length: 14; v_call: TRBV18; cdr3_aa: CASSPGQGLNEQYF; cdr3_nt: TGTGCCAGCTCACCGGGACAGGGGCTCAACGAGCAGTACTTC
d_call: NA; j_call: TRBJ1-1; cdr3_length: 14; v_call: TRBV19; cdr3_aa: CATNRDTLNTEAFF; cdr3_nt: TGTGCCACCAATCGGGACACACTGAACACTGAAGCTTTCTTT